These 10 T cell receptor beta chains share one sample of origin, sequenced in a study of CD8+ T cells in alopecia areata. Extracted from the samples, RNA was reverse transcribed into cDNA to serve as the sequencing template. The table came from immunoSEQ multiplex PCR; TCRdb's copy has only in-frame clones and leaves some out. Of under 110,000 clones in the sample, about 60% were seen once. The treatment: oral pan-JAK inhibitor, 5-10 mg twice daily. The sequencing used CD8+ T cells sorted from blood, collected at roughly week 55, from a patient treated with tofacitinib. These receptor sequences come from a human donor with alopecia areata.

This rearrangement joins TRBV25-1 to TRBJ1-2, with a weak D call TRBD1 (5 bases). V was shortened by 8 bases and J by 2 bases, with 6 bases between the two germline ends. This CDR3 has 11 amino acids. Germline CDR1 is MGHDK and CDR2 is SYGVNS. Here the CDR3 DNA reads TGTGCCAGCGAGGGGAACTATGGCTACACCTTC. Protein sequence: CASEGNYGYTF.

The chain joins TRBV5-1 to TRBJ2-3; 8 nucleotides match TRBD1. The CDR3 has 16 amino acids. Losses at the gene ends were 4 bases for V and 5 bases for J; bases not matched to a gene: 12. In germline, CDR1 is SGHRS, CDR2 YFSETQ. The CDR3 is CASSTYSTGGRDTQYF. The CDR3 coding sequence is TGCGCCAGCAGCACGTACTCAACAGGGGGAAGAGATACGCAGTATTTT. The whole variable domain, remainder taken from reference TRBV5-1 and TRBJ2-3, is KAGVTQTPRYLIKTRGQQVTLSCSPISGHRSVSWYQQTPGQGLQFLFEYFSETQRNKGNFPGRFSGRQFSNSRSEMNVSTLELGDSALYLCASSTYSTGGRDTQYFGPGTRLTVL.

This chain connects TRBV4-1 to TRBJ2-3; tentative D call: TRBD2 (5 bases). Trimming removed 6 bases from V and 8 bases from J, with 15 bases in between. CDR1 and CDR2 from the germline V gene are MGHRA and YSYEKL. The CDR3 totals 13 residues. CDR3 loop: CASRPSADGTQYF. CDR3 nucleotides: TGCGCCAGCAGGCCCTCAGCGGATGGTACGCAGTATTTT.

This clone showed up just a few times. The J gene is TRBJ1-5, the V gene TRBV7-6, with no clear D. The CDR3 extends over 13 amino acids. Germline-derived CDR1 and CDR2 are SGHVS and FNYEAQ. Trimming left V 6 bases short and J 10 bases short, with 16 bases between. The CDR3 sequence is CASSPFWYSPQHF. The CDR3, as DNA: TGTGCCAGCAGTCCTTTCTGGTATTCACCCCAGCATTTT.

CDR3: CASSIGVPGAYNEQFF. As DNA, the CDR3 is TGTGCCAGTAGTATAGGGGTACCCGGGGCCTACAATGAGCAGTTCTTC. The gene calls are TRBV19 and TRBJ2-1; TRBD2 is a possible D gene (5 bases). This CDR3 contains 16 residues. The V gene lost 1 base and the J gene lost 2 bases, with 12 bases spanning the gap. Germline CDR1 LNHDA, CDR2 SQIVND (reference sequence). Drawing the rest from reference TRBV19 and TRBJ2-1, the complete variable domain is DGGITQSPKYLFRKEGQNVTLSCEQNLNHDAMYWYRQDPGQGLRLIYYSQIVNDFQKGDIAEGYSVSREKKESFPLTVTSAQKNPTAFYLCASSIGVPGAYNEQFFGPGTRLTVL.

The chain employs TRBV5-1 and TRBJ1-1; D not resolved. In germline, CDR1 is SGHRS, CDR2 YFSETQ. This CDR3 has 13 residues. Trimming shortened V by 4 bases and J by 1 base, and 8 bases separated the two germline ends. The CDR3 sequence is CASSTGRNTEAFF. The CDR3 nucleotides are TGCGCCAGCAGCACCGGGCGGAACACTGAAGCTTTCTTT.

The rearrangement joins TRBV13 to TRBJ2-1; D may be TRBD1 (6 bases). The CDR3 covers 16 residues. Germline lookup yields CDR1 PRHDT and CDR2 FYEKMQ (reference sequence). Trimming left V 3 bases short and J 1 base short, with 13 bases between. The DNA of the CDR3 is TGTGCCAGCAGCTTGGCGACAGGTCGGTCCTACAATGAGCAGTTCTTC. Its protein product is CASSLATGRSYNEQFF.

The chain uses TRBV9 and TRBJ1-1; 9 nucleotides align to TRBD1. Losses at the gene ends were 6 bases for V and 11 bases for J; bases not matched to a gene: 8. The CDR3 totals 12 residues. Germline V gene sequence: CDR1 SGDLS, CDR2 YYNGEE. CDR3 sequence: CASNPGTGFAFF. The CDR3 nucleotides are TGTGCCAGCAATCCCGGGACAGGGTTTGCTTTCTTT.

The rearrangement joins TRBV27 to TRBJ2-5; D remains ambiguous. Germline CDR1 and CDR2: MNHEY and SMNVEV (reference sequence). Trimming pared 4 bases from V and 2 bases from J, leaving 2 bases between. This CDR3 comprises 11 residues. CDR3 residues: CASSSQETQYF. The CDR3 nucleotides read TGTGCCAGCAGTTCACAAGAGACCCAGTACTTC.

DNA for the CDR3: TGTGCCACCAGCACCAAACCGGGAGACAGGACGGTACAGTACTTC. This translates into CATSTKPGDRTVQYF. The V gene is TRBV15, the J gene TRBJ2-7; the D gene could be TRBD1 or TRBD2 (6 bases each). The V and J ends lost 4 bases and 10 bases respectively, with 23 bases between them. Looked up from germline, CDR1 is LNHNV and CDR2 is YYDKDF (reference sequence). The CDR3 length is 15 residues.